Sequencing of this T cell receptor beta chain was carried out in a study of Graves' ophthalmopathy and Graves' hyperthyroidism. Study in general: Peripheral blood (taken before any treatment) was collected at initial diagnosis.

As regards this clonotype: The antigen remains undetermined.

The authors amplified TCR beta CDR3 regions, and they did so from RNA transcripts for repertoire sequencing. HTBI primers primed a first-round RT-PCR, and a second-round multiplex PCR followed. MiXCR, run by TCRdb on the multiplex PCR reads, gives a single entry per CDR3 protein. The sample consists of a few hundred thousand distinct CDR3 sequences, roughly 20% of them appearing once. Study-wide findings and caveats: Blood also carried most expanded thyroid clonotypes exceeding 0.001 frequency.

Per germline, CDR1 LGHDT and CDR2 YNNKEL (reference sequence). Trimming removed 6 bases at V and 3 bases at J, with 12 bases between. The CDR3 sequence is 13 residues long. Aged 18 to 65, the patients with hyperthyroidism had under 2 months' duration and were newly diagnosed. The sample comprised peripheral blood. The chain recombines TRBV3-1 with TRBJ2-7, with D possibly TRBD1 on 5 matching bases. The TCR sequence derives from a young woman with stable Graves' hyperthyroidism. The CDR3, as DNA: TGTGCCAGCAGGCCACGTCAGGGCTACGAGCAGTACTTC. This codes for CASRPRQGYEQYF.